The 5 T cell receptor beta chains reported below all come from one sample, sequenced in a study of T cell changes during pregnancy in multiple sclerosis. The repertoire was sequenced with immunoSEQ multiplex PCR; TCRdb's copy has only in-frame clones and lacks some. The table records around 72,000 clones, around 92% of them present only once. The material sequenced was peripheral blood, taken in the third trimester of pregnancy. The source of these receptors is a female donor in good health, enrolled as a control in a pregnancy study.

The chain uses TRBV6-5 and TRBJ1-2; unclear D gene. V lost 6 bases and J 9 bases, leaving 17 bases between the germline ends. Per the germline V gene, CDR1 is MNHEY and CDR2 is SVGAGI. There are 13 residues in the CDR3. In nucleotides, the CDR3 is TGTGCCAGCAGCGAGGGTCCGGAAGAAAGCTACACCTTC. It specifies CASSEGPEESYTF.

Written as DNA, the CDR3 is TGTGCCAGCAGCTTAGGACTTCACCAGGGAGAAGCTTTCTTT. Amino acid sequence: CASSLGLHQGEAFF. The chain combines TRBV11-2 with TRBJ1-1; weak D call: TRBD1 (5 bases). Trimming stripped 1 base from V and 8 bases from J, with 14 bases between. The CDR3 is 14 residues long. Germline V gene data show CDR1 as SGHAT and CDR2 as FQNNGV.

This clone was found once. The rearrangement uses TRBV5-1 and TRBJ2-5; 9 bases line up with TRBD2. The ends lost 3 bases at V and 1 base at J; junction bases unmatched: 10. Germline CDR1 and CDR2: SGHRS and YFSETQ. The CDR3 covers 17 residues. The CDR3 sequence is CASSSLGSGGPQETQYF. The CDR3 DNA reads TGCGCCAGCAGCTCCCTGGGCAGCGGGGGGCCCCAAGAGACCCAGTACTTC.

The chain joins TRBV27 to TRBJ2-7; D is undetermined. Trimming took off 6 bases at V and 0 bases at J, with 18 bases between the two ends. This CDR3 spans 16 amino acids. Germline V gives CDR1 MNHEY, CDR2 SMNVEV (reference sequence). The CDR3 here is CASSPWSVRSSYEQYF. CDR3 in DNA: TGTGCCAGCAGCCCTTGGTCAGTCCGGAGCTCCTACGAGCAGTACTTC.

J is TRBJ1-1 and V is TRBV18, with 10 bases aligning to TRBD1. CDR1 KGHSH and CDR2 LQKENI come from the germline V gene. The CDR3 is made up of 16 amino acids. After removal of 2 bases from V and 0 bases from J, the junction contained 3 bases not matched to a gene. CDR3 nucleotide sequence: TGTGCCAGCTCACCAGAGGACAGGGGGGTGAACACTGAAGCTTTCTTT. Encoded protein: CASSPEDRGVNTEAFF.